This entry lists 18 T cell receptor beta chains sequenced from one sample in a study of blood T cells in healthy people across ages. Alongside a J-beta primer mix, a sample-barcoded 5' primer served in a second PCR lasting roughly 7 to 12 cycles. In TCRdb, the 5' RACE reads were re-called with MiXCR into one record per CDR3 protein. Of more than 700,000 distinct CDR3 sequences in the sample, about 53% were seen once. Input material: blood. These receptors were taken from an elderly man in good health.

The chain recombines TRBV5-5 with TRBJ1-1; 10 bases map to TRBD1. The CDR3 length is 12 residues. Trimming cost V 4 bases and J 10 bases; bases outside gene matches: 4. Germline V gene data show CDR1 as SGHKS and CDR2 as YYEKEE (reference sequence). CDR3 sequence: CASSPGDRGAFF. DNA for the CDR3: TGTGCCAGCAGCCCGGGGGACAGGGGAGCTTTCTTT. Based on the CDR3 plus reference TRBV5-5 and TRBJ1-1, the full variable domain is DAGVTQSPTHLIKTRGQQVTLRCSPISGHKSVSWYQQVLGQGPQFIFQYYEKEERGRGNFPDRFSARQFPNYSSELNVNALLLGDSALYLCASSPGDRGAFFGQGTRLTVV.

V and J are TRBV20-1 and TRBJ2-3; no reliable D call. Trimming cost V 2 bases and J 6 bases, with 15 bases left between them. The length of the CDR3 is 14 residues. The germline V gene encodes CDR1 DFQATT and CDR2 SNEGSKA (reference sequence). The CDR3 sequence: CSARRAQAVDTQYF. The CDR3 DNA reads TGCAGTGCTAGAAGGGCCCAGGCGGTGGATACGCAGTATTTT.

This clonotype was recorded once. The V and J genes are TRBV6-5 and TRBJ2-5; D remains ambiguous. V was shortened by 6 bases and J by 2 bases, with 13 bases between the two germline ends. The V gene's germline CDR1 is MNHEY and CDR2 SVGAGI. This CDR3 has 14 amino acids. The CDR3 region is CASSTIALQETQYF. In DNA, the CDR3 is TGTGCCAGCAGCACGATTGCCCTTCAAGAGACCCAGTACTTC.

This clonotype was counted only a few times. The genes are TRBV5-1 and TRBJ1-2; TRBD1 matches at 8 bases. After removal of 4 bases from V and 2 bases from J, the junction contained 10 bases not matched to a gene. CDR1 SGHRS and CDR2 YFSETQ come from the germline V gene. This CDR3 has 16 residues. CDR3 sequence reads: CASSNGGTGNNYGYTF. CDR3 bases: TGCGCCAGCAGCAACGGGGGGACAGGCAACAACTATGGCTACACCTTC.

CDR3 residues: CASTSGTGGWNEQFF. The CDR3 DNA is TGTGCCAGCACCTCCGGGACAGGGGGCTGGAATGAGCAGTTCTTC. This chain connects TRBV2 to TRBJ2-1; TRBD1 matches at 12 bases. V was clipped by 7 bases and J by 7 bases; unmatched bases: 8. In germline, CDR1 is SNHLY, CDR2 FYNNEI. This CDR3 spans 15 amino acids.

V is TRBV15 and J is TRBJ2-1; TRBD1 aligns across 7 bases. CDR3 length equals 16 residues. With V trimmed by 1 base and J by 6 bases, 9 bases remained unmatched. Germline V gene sequence: CDR1 LNHNV, CDR2 YYDKDF (reference sequence). The DNA for the CDR3 is TGTGCCACCAGCAGAGTGAGGACAGGCGGGCTCAATGAGCAGTTCTTC. Translated, it gives CATSRVRTGGLNEQFF.

The chain carries TRBV5-1 and TRBJ2-1; 11 nucleotides line up with TRBD1. V lost 4 bases and J lost 15; bases outside the gene matches: 9. The CDR3 has 13 residues. CDR1 and CDR2 from the germline V gene are SGHRS and YFSETQ. The CDR3 protein is CASSPPGQGVAFF. The CDR3 DNA follows: TGCGCCAGCAGCCCCCCGGGACAGGGGGTTGCGTTCTTC.

The CDR3, as DNA: TGCAGCGCTGTCCCTGGTAGCGACAATGAGCAGTTCTTC. Its protein is CSAVPGSDNEQFF. The J gene is TRBJ2-1, the V gene TRBV20-1, with D perhaps TRBD2 (5 bases). This CDR3 has 13 residues. Germline assignment: CDR1 DFQATT and CDR2 SNEGSKA (reference sequence).

The chain joins TRBV3-1 to TRBJ2-4, with TRBD1 matching over 7 bases. The CDR3 contains 16 residues. J gave up 0 bases and V 2 bases, and 4 bases lay outside the gene matches. Germline values: CDR1 LGHDT, CDR2 YNNKEL (reference sequence). Written as DNA, the CDR3 is TGTGCCAGCAGCCAAAGACAGGGTCTAGCCAAAAACATTCAGTACTTC. Protein: CASSQRQGLAKNIQYF. Full variable domain (outside the CDR3, taken from reference TRBV3-1 and TRBJ2-4): DTAVSQTPKYLVTQMGNDKSIKCEQNLGHDTMYWYKQDSKKFLKIMFSYNNKELIINETVPNRFSPKSPDKAHLNLHINSLELGDSAVYFCASSQRQGLAKNIQYFGAGTRLSVL.

CDR3 sequence: CASSYSTKTAFF. The CDR3 DNA reads TGTGCCAGCAGTTACTCGACCAAAACGGCTTTCTTT. This chain links TRBV6-2 or TRBV6-3 with TRBJ1-1; unclear D gene. The germline gives CDR1 MNHEY, CDR2 SVGEGT. Trimming took off 0 bases at V and 11 bases at J, with 10 bases between the two ends. The CDR3 covers 12 residues.

Only a few counts were recorded for this clonotype. This chain links TRBV11-2 with TRBJ2-1, with D perhaps TRBD2 (5 bases). This CDR3 region has 13 residues. Per germline, CDR1 SGHAT and CDR2 FQNNGV. V lost 2 bases, J lost 9 bases, and 11 bases lay in between. The CDR3 region has the DNA TGTGCCAGCAGCTTACTAGCTCCTCCTGAGCAGTTCTTC. Amino acid sequence: CASSLLAPPEQFF.

In this sample, this clonotype turned up a few times. This chain joins TRBV18 and TRBJ2-5, with no clear D. This CDR3 region has 14 residues. The germline V and J ends were trimmed by 1 base and 3 bases, with 9 bases remaining between them. Germline lookup yields CDR1 KGHSH and CDR2 LQKENI. CDR3 protein: CASSPQKAEETQYF. The CDR3 DNA reads TGTGCCAGCTCACCACAAAAAGCAGAAGAGACCCAGTACTTC.

The rearrangement uses TRBV12-3 or TRBV12-4 and TRBJ2-7; 8 bases match TRBD2. CDR3 length: 14 amino acids. The V gene end was trimmed by 6 bases and the J gene end by 4 bases; junction bases not matched to a gene: 8. CDR3 DNA sequence: TGTGCCAGCAGAAAAGCGGGAGTGGGGTACGAGCAGTACTTC. Residues: CASRKAGVGYEQYF.

The table lists this clonotype with a few counts. The V gene is TRBV12-3 or TRBV12-4, the J gene TRBJ1-5; a weak D match, TRBD1 (6 bases). V shed 3 bases and J shed 7 bases, with 13 bases lying between them. CDR3 length equals 14 residues. CDR3 loop: CASSLMGGGQPQHF. The CDR3 nucleotides are TGTGCCAGCAGTTTGATGGGAGGGGGGCAGCCCCAGCATTTT.

The chain couples TRBV18 to TRBJ2-3; tentatively, D is TRBD2 (5 bases). V lost 3 bases and J lost 2, with 12 bases in between. The CDR3 length is 15 residues. Germline lookup yields CDR1 KGHSH and CDR2 LQKENI. The CDR3 nucleotides read TGTGCCAGCTCACCTGCTAGCCGTCACACAGATACGCAGTATTTT. This codes for CASSPASRHTDTQYF.

A few counts support this clonotype. This chain uses TRBV7-8 with TRBJ2-4; no clear D gene. Germline CDR1 SGHVS, CDR2 FQNEAQ. Deletions cut 0 bases from V and 0 bases from J, with 27 bases between. This CDR3 region has 22 residues. The CDR3 DNA follows: TGTGCCAGCAGCTTAGCGTATCGCCCCCCGGATAGTAACGGATTAGCCAAAAACATTCAGTACTTC. Amino acids: CASSLAYRPPDSNGLAKNIQYF.

This chain uses TRBV24-1 with TRBJ2-1, with D perhaps matching TRBD2 (5 bases). This CDR3 has 14 amino acids. Trimming took 10 bases from V and 1 from J, leaving 13 bases between them. In germline, CDR1 is KGHDR, CDR2 SFDVKD. CDR3 amino acids: CATRVRVSYNEQFF. CDR3 bases: TGTGCCACGAGGGTGAGAGTTTCCTACAATGAGCAGTTCTTC.

V and J are TRBV7-6 and TRBJ1-1; D unresolved. The CDR3 spans 13 residues. Germline assignment: CDR1 SGHVS and CDR2 FNYEAQ. With 5 bases removed from V and 3 bases from J, the gap between germline ends came to 10 bases. CDR3 coding DNA: TGTGCCAGCAGCGTAGGGCCGGACACTGAAGCTTTCTTT. Its protein product is CASSVGPDTEAFF.